This entry describes one T cell receptor (beta chain). The antigen remains unidentified. PCR primers comprised 60 Vbeta and 13 Jbeta primers. Measured with immunoSEQ multiplex PCR; TCRdb has only the in-frame clones, and not every one. Of about 180,000 clones listed, roughly 78% were seen once; the top ten hold roughly 13%. This record comes from a study of cytomegalovirus exposure and HLA in healthy donors. Study results and limitations: 87-base-pair reads could not separate some V segments, including TRBV6-2 and TRBV6-3. Association of a missense DCLRE1C variant with TCR beta V- and J-gene trimming was reported in a later analysis. The authors listed some 160 TCR beta chains as cytomegalovirus-associated. TCR beta V segments were, for the most part, productive about 87% or about 30% of the time in an earlier analysis.

CDR3 length: 17 residues. The trim removed 3 bases at V and 6 bases at J, leaving 15 bases unmatched. Germline CDR1 and CDR2: SNHLY and FYNNEI. The chain has TRBV2 and TRBJ1-1; 8 nucleotides line up with TRBD1. The sequenced material came from PBMCs. The receptor's source is a woman aged 50 to 60 in good health and CMV-seropositive. In DNA, the CDR3 is TGTGCCAGCAGTGAGGGTCGGGACAGGAGGTTCTGGTCTGAAGCTTTCTTT. Its protein is CASSEGRDRRFWSEAFF.